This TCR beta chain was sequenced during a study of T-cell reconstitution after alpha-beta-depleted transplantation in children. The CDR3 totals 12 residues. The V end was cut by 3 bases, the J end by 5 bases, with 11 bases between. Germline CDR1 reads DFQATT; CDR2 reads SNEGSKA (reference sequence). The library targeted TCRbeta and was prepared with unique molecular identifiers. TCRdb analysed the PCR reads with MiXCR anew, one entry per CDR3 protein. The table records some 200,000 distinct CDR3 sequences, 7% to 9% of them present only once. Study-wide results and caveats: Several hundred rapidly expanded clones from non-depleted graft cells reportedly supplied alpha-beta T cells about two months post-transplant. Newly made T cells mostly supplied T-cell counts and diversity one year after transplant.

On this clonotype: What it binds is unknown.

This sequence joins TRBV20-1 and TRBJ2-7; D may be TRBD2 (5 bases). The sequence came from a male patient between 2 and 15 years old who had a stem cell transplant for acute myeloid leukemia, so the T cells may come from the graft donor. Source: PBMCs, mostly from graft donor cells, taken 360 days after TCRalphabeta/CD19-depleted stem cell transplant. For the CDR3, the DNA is TGCAGTGCTAGTCCCGGGGTAGACGAGCAGTACGTC. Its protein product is CSASPGVDEQYV.